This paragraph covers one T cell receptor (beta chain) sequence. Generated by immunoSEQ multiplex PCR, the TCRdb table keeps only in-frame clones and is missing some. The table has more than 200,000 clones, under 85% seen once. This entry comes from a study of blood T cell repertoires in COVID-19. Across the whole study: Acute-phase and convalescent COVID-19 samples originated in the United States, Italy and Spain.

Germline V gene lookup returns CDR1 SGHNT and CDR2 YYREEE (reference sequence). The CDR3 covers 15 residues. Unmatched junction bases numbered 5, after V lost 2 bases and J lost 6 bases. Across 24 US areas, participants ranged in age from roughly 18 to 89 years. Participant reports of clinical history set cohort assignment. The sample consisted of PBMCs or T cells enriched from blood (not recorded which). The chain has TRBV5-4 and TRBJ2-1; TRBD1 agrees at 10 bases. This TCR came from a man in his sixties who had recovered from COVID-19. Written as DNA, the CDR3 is TGTGCCAGCAGCTTTAGACAGGGGGCCTCCAATGAGCAGTTCTTC. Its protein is CASSFRQGASNEQFF.